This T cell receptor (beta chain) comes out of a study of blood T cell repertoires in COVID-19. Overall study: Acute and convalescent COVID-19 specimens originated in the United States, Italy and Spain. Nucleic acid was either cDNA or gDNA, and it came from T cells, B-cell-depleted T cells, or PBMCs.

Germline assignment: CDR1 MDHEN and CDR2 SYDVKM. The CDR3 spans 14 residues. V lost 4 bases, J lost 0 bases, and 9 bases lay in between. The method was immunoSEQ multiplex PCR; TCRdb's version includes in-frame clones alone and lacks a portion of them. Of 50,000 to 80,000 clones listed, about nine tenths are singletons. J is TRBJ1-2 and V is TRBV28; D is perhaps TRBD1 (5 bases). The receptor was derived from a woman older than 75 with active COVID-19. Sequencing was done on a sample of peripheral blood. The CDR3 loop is CASSSTVTNYGYTF. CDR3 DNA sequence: TGTGCCAGCAGTTCGACAGTTACTAACTATGGCTACACCTTC.